This entry lists 16 T cell receptor beta chains sequenced from one sample in a study of T-cell reconstitution after alpha-beta-depleted transplantation in children. A TCRbeta library incorporating unique molecular identifiers was prepared. One entry per CDR3 protein results from TCRdb running MiXCR on the PCR reads. The sample lists roughly 610,000 distinct CDR3 sequences, under 12% occurring once. This specimen was PBMCs from the stem cell graft donor, taken from the stem cell graft. These receptors all come from a human donor who donated a stem cell graft to a child with acute myeloid leukemia.

This clonotype was seen more than once but under ten times. The chain recombines TRBV20-1 with TRBJ2-3, with D unresolved. CDR1 is DFQATT, CDR2 SNEGSKA, per germline (reference sequence). The CDR3 sequence is 15 residues long. V dropped 0 bases and J dropped 0 bases, with 10 bases sitting between them. CDR3 sequence reads: CSAREIISSTDTQYF. The CDR3 DNA reads as TGCAGTGCTAGAGAGATTATATCTAGCACAGATACGCAGTATTTT.

This sequence joins TRBV20-1 and TRBJ1-4; D gene unclear. Germline values: CDR1 DFQATT, CDR2 SNEGSKA (reference sequence). Trimming stripped 5 bases from V and 6 bases from J, with 13 bases between. CDR3 length equals 13 residues. The CDR3 is CSALPGRDEKLFF. The CDR3 DNA reads as TGCAGTGCTTTGCCGGGGAGGGATGAAAAACTGTTTTTT.

This sequence joins TRBV20-1 and TRBJ2-7, with TRBD1 matching over 8 bases. Germline CDR1 reads DFQATT; CDR2 reads SNEGSKA (reference sequence). V was clipped by 6 bases and J by 0 bases; unmatched bases: 7. The CDR3 spans 14 residues. The chain's CDR3 is CSARAGQDSYEQYF. The CDR3 nucleotides read TGCAGTGCGCGTGCGGGACAGGACTCCTACGAGCAGTACTTC.

The chain is built from TRBV4-3 and TRBJ2-7; D remains unclear. Germline CDR1 reads LGHNA; CDR2 reads YSLEER. The V end was cut by 4 bases, the J end by 7 bases, with 17 bases between. The CDR3 runs 14 residues. The CDR3 DNA is TGCGCCAGCAGCCCCAAGGCAGGCTTGAGGGAGCAGTACTTC. The encoded protein is CASSPKAGLREQYF.

This clonotype was picked up many times. The V gene is TRBV4-2, the J gene TRBJ2-1, with 12 nucleotides matching TRBD2. Per the germline V gene, CDR1 is LGHNA and CDR2 is YNFKEQ. The J segment lost 7 bases and the V segment lost 0 bases, leaving 1 base of the junction unmatched. This CDR3 is 15 amino acids long. The chain's CDR3 is CASSQDLAGGNEQFF. The CDR3 region has the DNA TGTGCCAGCAGCCAAGACCTAGCGGGAGGGAATGAGCAGTTCTTC.

A single count supports this clonotype. V and J are TRBV11-2 and TRBJ2-7; no clear D. The CDR3 is made up of 13 amino acids. Germline CDR1 and CDR2: SGHAT and FQNNGV. V dropped 5 bases and J dropped 7 bases, with 15 bases sitting between them. In DNA, the CDR3 is TGTGCCAGCAGCCCCCTGTCTTACTTAGAGCAGTACTTC. Its translation is CASSPLSYLEQYF.

This clonotype was recorded a few times. The chain has TRBV5-1 and TRBJ2-3, with TRBD2 matching 9 bases. Losses at the gene ends were 0 bases for V and 6 bases for J; bases not matched to a gene: 5. This CDR3 is 15 amino acids long. Looked up from germline, CDR1 is SGHRS and CDR2 is YFSETQ. In nucleotides, the CDR3 is TGCGCCAGCAGCTTGGGGGCTAGCGGGATGGATACGCAGTATTTT. Residues: CASSLGASGMDTQYF. The variable domain in full, with the rest retrieved from reference TRBV5-1 and TRBJ2-3, is KAGVTQTPRYLIKTRGQQVTLSCSPISGHRSVSWYQQTPGQGLQFLFEYFSETQRNKGNFPGRFSGRQFSNSRSEMNVSTLELGDSALYLCASSLGASGMDTQYFGPGTRLTVL.

This clonotype was seen ten or more times. V gene TRBV6-5 combines with J gene TRBJ2-3, with unresolved D. V was trimmed by 2 bases and J by 4 bases, leaving 19 bases between them. CDR1 is MNHEY and CDR2 is SVGAGI in the germline V gene. The CDR3 is made up of 17 amino acids. CDR3 DNA: TGTGCCAGCAGTTACCGACCCATTCGGGCGGTCGCAGATACGCAGTATTTT. This encodes CASSYRPIRAVADTQYF.

The CDR3 DNA follows: TGCAGTGCTAAGATTAGCGGGAGGAAAACCGGGGAGCTGTTTTTT. Translated: CSAKISGRKTGELFF. The rearrangement uses TRBV20-1 and TRBJ2-2; 10 bases agree with TRBD2. The CDR3 sequence is 15 residues long. The germline gives CDR1 DFQATT, CDR2 SNEGSKA (reference sequence). V lost 4 bases to trimming and J lost 5 bases; unmatched junction nucleotides: 7.

This clonotype was seen at least ten times. The rearrangement links TRBV24-1 to TRBJ2-3; TRBD1 matches 9 bases. The CDR3 covers 13 residues. V lost 9 bases to trimming and J lost 7 bases; unmatched junction nucleotides: 7. CDR1 is KGHDR and CDR2 is SFDVKD in the germline V gene. CDR3 coding DNA: TGTGCCACCGCTTCGGGACAGGGAAATACGCAGTATTTT. As protein: CATASGQGNTQYF.

This clonotype was seen a handful of times. V usage is TRBV20-1 and J usage is TRBJ1-1, with D uncertain. The length of the CDR3 is 13 residues. CDR1 DFQATT and CDR2 SNEGSKA come from the germline V gene (reference sequence). V gave up 6 bases and J gave up 4 bases, with 15 bases separating them. The CDR3 bases are TGCAGTGCCCCTTATAGAGGCTTCACTGAAGCTTTCTTT. It codes for CSAPYRGFTEAFF.

This clonotype was counted at least ten times. The CDR3 spells CATSRDRGGTYEQYF. The CDR3 nucleotides are TGTGCCACCAGCAGAGATAGGGGGGGTACCTACGAGCAGTACTTC. V and J are TRBV15 and TRBJ2-7, with a weak D call TRBD2 (7 bases). Trimming took off 0 bases at V and 2 bases at J, with 11 bases between the two ends. The germline V gene encodes CDR1 LNHNV and CDR2 YYDKDF (reference sequence). The CDR3 has 15 amino acids. The whole variable domain, filled in from reference TRBV15 and TRBJ2-7, reads DAMVIQNPRYQVTQFGKPVTLSCSQTLNHNVMYWYQQKSSQAPKLLFHYYDKDFNNEADTPDNFQSRRPNTSFCFLDIRSPGLGDTAMYLCATSRDRGGTYEQYFGPGTRLTVT.

A word on this clonotype: A read error may explain this, as a much larger clone is one base away. The chain combines TRBV7-9 with TRBJ2-7, with a weak D call TRBD1 (6 bases). Per the germline V gene, CDR1 is SEHNR and CDR2 is FQNEAQ (reference sequence). The CDR3 has 14 residues. V dropped 6 bases and J dropped 5 bases, with 17 bases sitting between them. CDR3 nucleotides: TGTGCCAGCAGTTTGGGGGCGTCTCGGCACGAGCAGTACTTC. Translation gives CASSLGASRHEQYF.

This clonotype was recorded at least ten times. The V and J genes are TRBV10-3 and TRBJ1-3; unclear D gene. The CDR3 consists of 13 residues. CDR1 is ENHRY and CDR2 is SYGVKD in the germline V gene. The V and J ends lost 3 bases and 3 bases respectively, with 6 bases between them. The CDR3 region is CAISEGVGNTIYF. As DNA, the CDR3 is TGTGCCATCAGTGAAGGCGTTGGAAACACCATATATTTT.

This clonotype was counted only a few times. The junction and the germline gene differ at one end; a read error may be behind it. This chain joins TRBV5-1 and TRBJ2-1; TRBD2 agrees at 14 bases. The CDR3 sequence is 18 residues long. The germline CDR1 and CDR2 sequences are SGHRS and YFSETQ. CDR3: CASSLGTSGRFSSNEQFF. CDR3 nucleotide sequence: TGCGCCAGCAGCTTGGGGACTAGCGGGAGGTTCTCCTCCAATGAGCAGTTCTTC.

This clonotype was detected many times. The genes are TRBV6-2 or TRBV6-3 and TRBJ2-1; TRBD2 agrees at 8 bases. The CDR3 totals 16 residues. The J segment lost 3 bases and the V segment lost 6 bases, leaving 10 bases of the junction unmatched. The germline V gene encodes CDR1 MNHEY and CDR2 SVGEGT. The CDR3 nucleotides read TGTGCCAGCAGAAGCGGCGGTAGCGGGATCTACAATGAGCAGTTCTTC. Amino acids: CASRSGGSGIYNEQFF.